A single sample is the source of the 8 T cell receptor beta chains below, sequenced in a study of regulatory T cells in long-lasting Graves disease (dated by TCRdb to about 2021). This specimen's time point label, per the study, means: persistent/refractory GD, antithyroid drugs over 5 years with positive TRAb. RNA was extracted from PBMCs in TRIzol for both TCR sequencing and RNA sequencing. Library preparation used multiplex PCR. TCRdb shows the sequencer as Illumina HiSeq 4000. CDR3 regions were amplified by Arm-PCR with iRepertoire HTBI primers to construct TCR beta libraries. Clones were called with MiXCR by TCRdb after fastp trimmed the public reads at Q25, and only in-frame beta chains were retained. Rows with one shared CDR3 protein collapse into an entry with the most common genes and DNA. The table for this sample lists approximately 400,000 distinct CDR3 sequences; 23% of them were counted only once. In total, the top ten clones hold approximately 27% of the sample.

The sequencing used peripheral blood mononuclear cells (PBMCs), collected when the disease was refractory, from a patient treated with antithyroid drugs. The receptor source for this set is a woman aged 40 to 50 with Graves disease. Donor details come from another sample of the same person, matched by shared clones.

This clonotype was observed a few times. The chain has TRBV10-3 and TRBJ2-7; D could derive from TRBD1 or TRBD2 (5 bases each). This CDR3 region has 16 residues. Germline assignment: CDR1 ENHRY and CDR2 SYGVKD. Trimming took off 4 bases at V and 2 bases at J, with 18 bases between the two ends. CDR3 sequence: CAISAIAGTETYEQYF. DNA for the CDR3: TGTGCCATCAGTGCAATAGCCGGGACGGAAACCTACGAGCAGTACTTC.

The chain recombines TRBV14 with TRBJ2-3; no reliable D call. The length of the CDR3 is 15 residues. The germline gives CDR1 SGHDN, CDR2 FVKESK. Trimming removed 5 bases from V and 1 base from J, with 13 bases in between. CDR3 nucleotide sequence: TGTGCCAGCAGCTCCCCAGTGGGCGGCACAGATACGCAGTATTTT. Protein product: CASSSPVGGTDTQYF.

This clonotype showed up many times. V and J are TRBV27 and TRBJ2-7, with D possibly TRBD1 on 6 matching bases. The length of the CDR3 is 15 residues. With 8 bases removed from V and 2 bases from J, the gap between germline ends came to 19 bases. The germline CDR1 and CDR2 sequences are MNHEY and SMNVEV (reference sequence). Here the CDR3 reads CASQKSRDIPYEQYF. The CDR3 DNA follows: TGTGCCAGCCAGAAATCCCGGGACATACCCTACGAGCAGTACTTC.

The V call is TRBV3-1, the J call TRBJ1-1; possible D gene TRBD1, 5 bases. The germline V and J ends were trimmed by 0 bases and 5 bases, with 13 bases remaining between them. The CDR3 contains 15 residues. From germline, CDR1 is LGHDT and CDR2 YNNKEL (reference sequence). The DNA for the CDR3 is TGTGCCAGCAGCCAAGATATGGGTTGGGGGACTGAAGCTTTCTTT. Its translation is CASSQDMGWGTEAFF.

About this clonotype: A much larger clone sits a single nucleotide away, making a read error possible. The CDR3 loop is CASGSTTKDGEAFF. CDR3 DNA sequence: TGTGCCAGCGGCTCAACGACCAAAGACGGTGAAGCTTTCTTT. The rearrangement uses TRBV7-6 and TRBJ1-1; D unclear. The V gene's germline CDR1 is SGHVS and CDR2 FNYEAQ. The CDR3 sequence is 14 residues long. V lost 8 bases to trimming and J lost 7 bases, with 20 bases between them.

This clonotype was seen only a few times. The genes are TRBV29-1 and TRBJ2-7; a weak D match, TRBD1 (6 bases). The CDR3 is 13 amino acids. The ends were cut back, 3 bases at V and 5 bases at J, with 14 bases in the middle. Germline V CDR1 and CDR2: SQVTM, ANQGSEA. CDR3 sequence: CSVEGALSNEQYF. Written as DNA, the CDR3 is TGCAGCGTTGAGGGGGCGCTTTCCAACGAGCAGTACTTC.

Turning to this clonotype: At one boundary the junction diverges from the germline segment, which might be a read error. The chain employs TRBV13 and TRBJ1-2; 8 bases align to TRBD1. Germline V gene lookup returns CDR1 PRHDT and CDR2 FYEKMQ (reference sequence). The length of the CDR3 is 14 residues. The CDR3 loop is CASSQYRGNYGHTF. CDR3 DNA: TGTGCCAGCAGCCAGTACAGGGGGAACTATGGCCACACCTTC.

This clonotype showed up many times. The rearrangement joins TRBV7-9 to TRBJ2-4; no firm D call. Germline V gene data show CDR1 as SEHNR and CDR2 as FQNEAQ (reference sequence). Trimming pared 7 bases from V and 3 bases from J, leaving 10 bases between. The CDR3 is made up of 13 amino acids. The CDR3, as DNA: TGTGCCAGCATGCCCTTTGGCAAAAACATTCAGTACTTC. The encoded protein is CASMPFGKNIQYF.